This T cell receptor (beta chain) was profiled in a study of PD-L1 blockade in urothelial cancer. The wider study: Blood was subjected to analysis at 3 weeks (second dose) and 6 weeks following treatment start.

CDR3 length: 14 amino acids. V trimming: 10 bases; J trimming: 10 bases; junction bases outside the gene matches: 15. Germline assignment: CDR1 SNHLY and CDR2 FYNNEI. Measured with immunoSEQ multiplex PCR; TCRdb has only the in-frame clones, and not every one. This table has over 45,000 clones, around 84% appearing once. The sequenced sample was PBMCs, obtained around atezolizumab (anti-PD-L1) treatment. The TCR comes from a man in his fifties or sixties with urothelial cancer. The chain links TRBV2 to TRBJ1-4; TRBD1 matches 7 bases. The CDR3 loop reads CATSGGGLDGKLFF. CDR3 coding DNA: TGTGCCACCTCGGGAGGGGGCTTAGATGGAAAACTGTTTTTT. The complete variable domain, with remaining parts taken from reference TRBV2 and TRBJ1-4, reads EPEVTQTPSHQVTQMGQEVILRCVPISNHLYFYWYRQILGQKVEFLVSFYNNEISEKSEIFDDQFSVERPDGSNFTLKIRSTKLEDSAMYFCATSGGGLDGKLFFGSGTQLSVL.